The rows below give T cell receptor beta chains drawn from one sample of a study of beta chain features in type 1 diabetes. The protocol was immunoSEQ multiplex PCR, while the TCRdb copy is restricted to in-frame clones and leaves out a portion. The sample yields about 150,000 clones, about 9.3% seen once. What was sequenced was central memory CD4+ T cells from blood. The receptors were sampled from a man between 25 and 39 years old with type 1 diabetes. Both conserved end residues are part of each CDR3. Fields, in order: D gene, J gene, V gene, clone size, CDR3 protein, CDR3 DNA. A D gene is named only where the DNA matches it firmly. Only part of the rows carry a size: once, few, many, or a class if the clone is expanded.

TRBD2 | TRBJ2-7 | TRBV28 | NA | CASSLLTGLAAYEQYF | TGTGCCAGCAGTTTATTGACGGGACTAGCGGCCTACGAGCAGTACTTC
NA | TRBJ2-3 | TRBV4-1 | few | CASSRVLFEGGTDTQYF | TGCGCCAGCAGCCGAGTCCTCTTTGAGGGGGGCACAGATACGCAGTATTTT
TRBD2 | TRBJ2-4 | TRBV28 | few | CASSFVGRGNIQYF | TGTGCCAGCAGTTTCGTCGGGAGGGGAAACATTCAGTACTTC
NA | TRBJ2-5 | TRBV10-3 | NA | CAISDYGQLQETQYF | TGTGCCATCAGTGATTACGGACAGCTCCAAGAGACCCAGTACTTC
NA | TRBJ2-5 | TRBV4-3 | few | CASSQDLRETQYF | TGCGCCAGCAGCCAAGATCTCCGGGAGACCCAGTACTTC
TRBD1 | TRBJ2-5 | TRBV28 | few | CASSTGQAGVETQYF | TGTGCCAGCAGTACCGGACAGGCCGGGGTAGAGACCCAGTACTTC
NA | TRBJ2-7 | TRBV14 | NA | CASSQANRDQQYF | TGTGCCAGCAGCCAAGCTAACAGGGATCAGCAGTACTTC
TRBD1 | TRBJ1-2 | TRBV29-1 | NA | CSVEDTGQGAPGYTF | TGCAGCGTTGAGGATACGGGACAGGGGGCGCCTGGCTACACCTTC
NA | TRBJ1-1 | TRBV30 | many | CAWSWGGEAFF | TGTGCCTGGAGTTGGGGCGGGGAGGCTTTCTTT
NA | TRBJ2-7 | TRBV18 | NA | CASSPTGIEQYF | TGTGCCAGCTCACCTACCGGGATCGAGCAGTACTTC
NA | TRBJ2-3 | TRBV18 | NA | CASSPRVIRENTDTQYF | TGTGCCAGCTCACCAAGGGTCATCCGGGAAAACACAGATACGCAGTATTTT
NA | TRBJ2-1 | TRBV4-1 | few | CASSQDPGRIDEQFF | TGCGCCAGCAGCCAAGACCCAGGGCGGATCGATGAGCAGTTCTTC
NA | TRBJ1-2 | TRBV5-4 | few | CASSSNSQTFYGYTF | TGTGCCAGCAGCTCTAACAGTCAAACTTTCTATGGCTACACCTTC
NA | TRBJ2-7 | TRBV28 | NA | CASSLMRYEQYF | TGTGCCAGCAGTTTAATGCGGTACGAGCAGTACTTC
TRBD2 | TRBJ2-1 | TRBV7-9 | NA | CASSTRSGRGNEQFF | TGTGCCAGCAGCACCCGCAGCGGGAGGGGGAATGAGCAGTTCTTC
TRBD2 | TRBJ2-7 | TRBV6-6 | NA | CASSHNREGYEQYF | TGTGCCAGCAGCCATAATCGGGAGGGGTACGAGCAGTACTTC
NA | TRBJ2-3 | TRBV7-9 | NA | CASSISTDTQYF | TGTGCCAGCAGTATTAGCACAGATACGCAGTATTTT
NA | TRBJ1-1 | TRBV25-1 | NA | CASRGGGVNTEAFF | TGTGCCAGCAGGGGAGGGGGGGTGAACACTGAAGCTTTCTTT
TRBD1 | TRBJ2-5 | TRBV2 | few | CASSRDRDETQYF | TGTGCCAGCAGCCGGGACAGGGATGAGACCCAGTACTTC
NA | TRBJ2-1 | TRBV6-6 | NA | CASTGMYEQFF | TGTGCCAGCACAGGGATGTATGAGCAGTTCTTC
NA | TRBJ1-4 | TRBV4-3 | few | CASSQDHSEEKLFF | TGCGCCAGCAGCCAAGATCACTCCGAAGAAAAACTGTTTTTT
NA | TRBJ2-7 | TRBV6-6 | few | CASSPSQYEQYF | TGTGCCAGCAGTCCATCTCAGTACGAGCAGTACTTC
NA | TRBJ2-4 | TRBV4-1 | NA | CASSQAGLAKNIQYF | TGCGCCAGCAGCCAGGCAGGCCTAGCCAAAAACATTCAGTACTTC
TRBD1 | TRBJ1-3 | TRBV9 | few | CASSFGTEGNTIYF | TGTGCCAGCAGCTTCGGGACAGAAGGAAACACCATATATTTT
TRBD1 | TRBJ1-2 | TRBV29-1 | few | CSVRLDRGGHGYTF | TGCAGCGTTCGGCTTGACAGGGGAGGTCATGGCTACACCTTC
NA | TRBJ1-2 | TRBV18 | NA | CASSPSGTPTINTF | TGTGCCAGCTCACCATCCGGGACACCAACAATAAACACCTTC
NA | TRBJ2-7 | TRBV29-1 | NA | CSVFSGQTGYEQYF | TGCAGCGTTTTCAGTGGACAAACAGGCTACGAGCAGTACTTC
TRBD1 | TRBJ1-5 | TRBV30 | NA | CAWSTGTVNQPQHF | TGTGCCTGGAGTACCGGGACAGTCAATCAGCCCCAGCATTTT
NA | TRBJ2-2 | TRBV30 | NA | CAWSGRGNTGELFF | TGTGCCTGGAGCGGAAGGGGGAACACCGGGGAGCTGTTTTTT
NA | TRBJ1-2 | TRBV7-9 | few | CASSLEPYGYTF | TGTGCCAGCAGCTTAGAGCCCTATGGCTACACCTTC
NA | TRBJ1-2 | TRBV9 | NA | CASSQGSGNYGYTF | TGTGCCAGCAGCCAGGGGTCAGGGAACTATGGCTACACCTTC
TRBD2 | TRBJ2-3 | TRBV6-4 | NA | CASSPTSGYTDTQYF | TGTGCCAGCAGTCCGACTAGCGGATACACAGATACGCAGTATTTT
TRBD1 | TRBJ1-2 | TRBV6-5 | few | CASSPDRDPLYGYTF | TGTGCCAGCAGTCCCGACAGGGACCCCCTCTATGGCTACACCTTC
NA | TRBJ2-1 | TRBV25-1 | few | CASTPDRGWYNEQFF | TGTGCCAGCACTCCGGATCGGGGTTGGTACAATGAGCAGTTCTTC
TRBD2 | TRBJ2-5 | TRBV28 | few | CASSPRDYEETQYF | TGTGCCAGCAGTCCCCGGGACTATGAAGAGACCCAGTACTTC
NA | TRBJ2-6 | TRBV28 | many | CASSFQTGPTGANVLTF | TGTGCCAGCAGTTTCCAAACAGGTCCCACTGGGGCCAACGTCCTGACTTTC
TRBD1 | TRBJ2-5 | TRBV7-9 | NA | CASSWTGPQETQYF | TGTGCCAGCAGCTGGACAGGTCCTCAAGAGACCCAGTACTTC
NA | TRBJ1-5 | TRBV5-1 | few | CASSPQGGEQPQHF | TGCGCCAGCAGCCCGCAGGGAGGGGAGCAGCCCCAGCATTTT
NA | TRBJ2-3 | TRBV28 | NA | CASTLSGADTQYF | TGTGCCAGCACCCTGAGTGGGGCTGATACGCAGTATTTT
NA | TRBJ1-1 | TRBV27 | NA | CASSIGTHGSEAFF | TGTGCCAGCAGTATCGGGACACATGGAAGTGAAGCTTTCTTT
TRBD1 | TRBJ2-7 | TRBV11-1 | few | CASSHAGTGAYEQYF | TGTGCCAGCAGCCACGCCGGGACAGGGGCCTACGAGCAGTACTTC
TRBD1 | TRBJ1-4 | TRBV7-9 | few | CASSATGGAEKLFF | TGTGCCAGCAGCGCAACAGGGGGCGCGGAAAAACTGTTTTTT
NA | TRBJ1-2 | TRBV6-6 | NA | CASSTHGGENYGYTF | TGTGCCAGCAGTACCCACGGGGGGGAGAACTATGGCTACACCTTC
NA | TRBJ1-2 | TRBV7-2 | few | CASSPTGIFYGYTF | TGTGCCAGCAGTCCAACCGGGATCTTCTATGGCTACACCTTC
NA | TRBJ1-4 | TRBV29-1 | few | CSVSRMDEKLFF | TGCAGCGTTAGCCGAATGGATGAAAAACTGTTTTTT
NA | TRBJ1-5 | TRBV28 | few | CASSFSGLGRSNQPQHF | TGTGCCAGCAGTTTTTCAGGTTTAGGTCGTAGCAATCAGCCCCAGCATTTT
TRBD2 | TRBJ2-3 | TRBV5-1 | few | CASSAGLAGDTQYF | TGCGCCAGCAGCGCGGGACTAGCGGGAGATACGCAGTATTTT
TRBD2 | TRBJ2-1 | TRBV10-3 | few | CAISGLAGVQNEQFF | TGTGCCATCAGTGGACTAGCGGGAGTGCAGAATGAGCAGTTCTTC
NA | TRBJ1-4 | TRBV9 | few | CASSGMWAANEKLFF | TGTGCCAGCAGCGGAATGTGGGCAGCTAATGAAAAACTGTTTTTT
NA | TRBJ1-2 | TRBV29-1 | NA | CSVGRDEGYTF | TGCAGCGTTGGGAGGGATGAAGGCTACACCTTC
TRBD1 | TRBJ1-2 | TRBV28 | NA | CASSSSGTGGRNYGYTF | TGTGCCAGCAGTTCATCCGGGACAGGGGGCAGAAACTATGGCTACACCTTC
NA | TRBJ2-1 | TRBV7-9 | many | CASSLRSDEQFF | TGTGCCAGCAGCTTGAGGAGCGATGAGCAGTTCTTC
NA | TRBJ1-3 | TRBV29-1 | few | CSVAKQGNTIYF | TGCAGCGTCGCTAAACAGGGCAACACCATATATTTT